Each of the 13 T cell receptor beta chains below was sequenced from the same sample in a study of blood T cell repertoires in COVID-19. Libraries were prepared by immunoSEQ multiplex PCR; TCRdb keeps only in-frame clonotypes and omits some of them. The sample shows approximately 54,000 clones, 70% to 85% of them seen only once. The specimen was peripheral blood. The origin of the receptors is a human donor in a cohort sampled during active COVID-19.

This clone was counted only a few times. The CDR3 nucleotides are TGTGCCAGCAGCAAAATGGTCGGGGGTCGGGGTCAGCCCCAGCATTTT. Amino acid sequence: CASSKMVGGRGQPQHF. The chain has TRBV21-1 and TRBJ1-5. TRBV21-1 is an annotated pseudogene. CDR3 size: 16 residues.

The gene calls are TRBV6-6 and TRBJ1-1, with D unresolved. The ends were cut back, 5 bases at V and 7 bases at J, with 11 bases in the middle. Per germline, CDR1 MNHNY and CDR2 SVGAGI (reference sequence). The CDR3 length is 12 residues. The CDR3: CASSTPGGEAFF. The CDR3, as DNA: TGTGCCAGCAGTACACCGGGTGGTGAAGCTTTCTTT.

V is TRBV29-1 and J is TRBJ2-3; 8 bases match TRBD2. This CDR3 contains 14 residues. V was pared by 7 bases and J by 2 bases, with 8 bases of the junction left unmatched. Germline assignment: CDR1 SQVTM and CDR2 ANQGSEA. The CDR3 DNA follows: TGCAGCGGTCACCGGGAGGGGAACACAGATACGCAGTATTTT. Translation gives CSGHREGNTDTQYF.

The chain links TRBV9 to TRBJ1-3; tentatively, D is TRBD1 (5 bases). V gave up 3 bases and J gave up 1 base, with 8 bases separating them. The CDR3 runs 14 residues. Germline CDR1 and CDR2: SGDLS and YYNGEE. The CDR3 DNA reads as TGTGCCAGCAGCGAAGGGGTTTCTGGAAACACCATATATTTT. Translated: CASSEGVSGNTIYF.

V is TRBV4-3 and J is TRBJ2-3; TRBD2 matches at 10 bases. Germline V lookup: CDR1 LGHNA, CDR2 YSLEER. Trimming took 0 bases from V and 4 from J; bases not matched to a gene: 7. This CDR3 contains 17 residues. CDR3 coding DNA: TGCGCCAGCAGCCAAGAGTATCTAGCGGGAGTAGCAGATACGCAGTATTTT. This sequence encodes CASSQEYLAGVADTQYF.

In its sample, this clone was seen once. Here the CDR3 DNA reads TGTGCCAGCAGTTTAACGGGAACCTACGAGCAGTACTTC. This sequence encodes CASSLTGTYEQYF. V is TRBV28 and J is TRBJ2-7; D may be TRBD2 (5 bases). The CDR3 covers 13 residues. Germline CDR1 is MDHEN and CDR2 is SYDVKM. V lost 2 bases and J 2 bases, leaving 7 bases between the germline ends.

The chain uses TRBV6-5 and TRBJ1-4; TRBD1 matches 9 bases. V lost 2 bases, J lost 5 bases, and 3 bases stayed unmatched. Per the germline V gene, CDR1 is MNHEY and CDR2 is SVGAGI. The CDR3 runs to 15 residues. The CDR3 loop is CASSYQDRGNEKLFF. CDR3 DNA: TGTGCCAGCAGTTACCAGGACAGGGGAAATGAAAAACTGTTTTTT.

Comment on this clone: Additional DNA sequences in this sample encode the identical CDR3. The chain has TRBV19 and TRBJ2-3; 12 positions agree with TRBD2. Germline V gene sequence: CDR1 LNHDA, CDR2 SQIVND (reference sequence). The CDR3 spans 14 residues. J lost 3 bases, V lost 6 bases, and 1 base had no gene match. The CDR3 sequence is CASRTSGSTDTQYF. CDR3 coding DNA: TGTGCCAGTAGGACTAGCGGGAGTACAGATACGCAGTATTTT.

V and J are TRBV30 and TRBJ1-2; maybe TRBD1 (6 bases). V lost 0 bases, J lost 3 bases, and 17 bases lay in between. This CDR3 has 16 residues. Germline-derived CDR1 and CDR2 are GTSNPN and SVGIG (reference sequence). CDR3 region: CAWSVGRGGPHYGYTF. CDR3 in DNA: TGTGCCTGGAGTGTAGGGCGGGGGGGCCCTCACTATGGCTACACCTTC.

The chain joins TRBV5-1 to TRBJ2-5, with 9 bases that match TRBD1. J was trimmed by 5 bases and V by 4 bases; bases with no gene match: 9. The CDR3 sequence is 15 residues long. The V gene's germline CDR1 is SGHRS and CDR2 YFSETQ. The DNA of the CDR3 is TGCGCCAGCAGCACAACGACAGGGGGGTCGGAGACCCAGTACTTC. Protein sequence: CASSTTTGGSETQYF.

The chain carries TRBV6-1 and TRBJ2-7, with TRBD2 matching over 8 bases. After removal of 2 bases from V and 2 bases from J, the junction contained 5 bases not matched to a gene. CDR3 length: 15 residues. CDR1 is MNHNS, CDR2 SASEGT, per germline. The CDR3 nucleotides are TGTGCCAGCAGTGAACGGGGGGGGACAACCTACGAGCAGTACTTC. It encodes CASSERGGTTYEQYF.

This chain joins TRBV12-2 and TRBJ2-5; the table's D call TRBD2 went unverified against the DNA. TRBV12-2 is flagged as a pseudogene. The CDR3 length is 22 residues. CDR3 region: CASRLINPWTSGRAPFQETQYF. Here the CDR3 DNA reads TGTGCAAGTCGCTTAATCAATCCCTGGACTAGCGGGAGGGCCCCCTTTCAAGAGACCCAGTACTTC.

The gene calls are TRBV27 and TRBJ2-5; D possibly corresponds to TRBD1 (6 bases). Trimming cost V 6 bases and J 5 bases, with 10 bases left between them. This CDR3 is 12 amino acids long. The germline CDR1 and CDR2 sequences are MNHEY and SMNVEV (reference sequence). For the CDR3, the DNA is TGTGCCAGCAGACAGGGCCCGGAGACCCAGTACTTC. Translating gives CASRQGPETQYF.